Presented here are 20 T cell receptor beta chains from one specimen sequenced in a study of blood T cell repertoires in COVID-19. Some clones are missing from TCRdb's copy, which holds only in-frame ones; the method was immunoSEQ multiplex PCR. The repertoire has 150,000 to 200,000 clones, around 86% of them found once; the top ten carry 2.5% to 4%. Material: peripheral blood. These receptors were collected from a man aged 70-80 years with acute or convalescent COVID-19.

The chain recombines TRBV7-3 with TRBJ2-7; TRBD1 might be the D (5 bases). V lost 2 bases to trimming and J lost 3 bases, with 11 bases between them. CDR1 is SGHTA, CDR2 FQGTGA, per germline. This CDR3 is built from 14 residues. The CDR3 DNA reads as TGTGCCAGCAGCTTACGAGACCAGGGCTACGAGCAGTACTTC. This gives the protein CASSLRDQGYEQYF.

The J gene is TRBJ2-1, the V gene TRBV7-9; 11 bases are shared with TRBD1. CDR1 SEHNR and CDR2 FQNEAQ come from the germline V gene (reference sequence). With V trimmed by 8 bases and J by 8 bases, 8 bases remained unmatched. The CDR3 is made up of 14 amino acids. The CDR3 region has the DNA TGTGCCAGCCGCTCGGGGACAGGGGGATATGAGCAGTTCTTC. Protein: CASRSGTGGYEQFF. Full variable domain (missing parts from reference TRBV7-9 and TRBJ2-1): DTGVSQNPRHKITKRGQNVTFRCDPISEHNRLYWYRQTLGQGPEFLTYFQNEAQLEKSRLLSDRFSAERPKGSFSTLEIQRTEQGDSAMYLCASRSGTGGYEQFFGPGTRLTVL.

The chain links TRBV15 to TRBJ1-2, with D perhaps TRBD1 (5 bases). Germline values: CDR1 LNHNV, CDR2 YYDKDF (reference sequence). The CDR3 spans 14 residues. Trimming left V 1 base short and J 2 bases short, with 8 bases between. The CDR3 DNA follows: TGTGCCACCAGCAGAGGGGGCCTAAACTATGGCTACACCTTC. Protein product: CATSRGGLNYGYTF.

The V and J genes are TRBV7-9 and TRBJ2-3, with a tentative D call TRBD2 (5 bases). This CDR3 is 16 amino acids long. Trimming pared 1 base from V and 0 bases from J, leaving 11 bases between. Germline values: CDR1 SEHNR, CDR2 FQNEAQ (reference sequence). The CDR3 DNA sequence: TGTGCCAGCAGCTTAGAAGACTACCCTAGCACAGATACGCAGTATTTT. It translates to CASSLEDYPSTDTQYF.

The V call is TRBV5-1, the J call TRBJ1-2; possibly TRBD1 for D (5 bases). The CDR3 extends over 13 amino acids. Germline V lookup: CDR1 SGHRS, CDR2 YFSETQ. V lost 2 bases and J 3 bases, leaving 8 bases between the germline ends. In DNA form, the CDR3 reads TGCGCCAGCAGCTTAAAAGGGGACTATGGCTACACCTTC. It translates to CASSLKGDYGYTF.

The gene calls are TRBV13 and TRBJ1-1, with TRBD1 matching over 9 bases. Germline assignment: CDR1 PRHDT and CDR2 FYEKMQ (reference sequence). Trimming took 5 bases from V and 5 from J; bases not matched to a gene: 18. The CDR3 has 18 residues. CDR3 residues: CASSNLGTGSSGGTEAFF. In nucleotides, the CDR3 is TGTGCCAGCAGCAACCTTGGGACAGGGTCTTCGGGGGGGACTGAAGCTTTCTTT.

The chain couples TRBV4-1 to TRBJ1-3; the match to TRBD1 covers 7 bases. Germline CDR1 MGHRA, CDR2 YSYEKL. The CDR3 is 17 residues long. Trimming at V came to 0 bases and at J to 1 base, leaving 6 bases not matched to a gene. CDR3 loop: CASSQEEGQWSGNTIYF. The CDR3 DNA follows: TGCGCCAGCAGCCAAGAGGAGGGACAGTGGTCTGGAAACACCATATATTTT.

This clone was seen more than once but under ten times. The V and J genes are TRBV27 and TRBJ2-7; no reliable D call. V was pared by 2 bases and J by 2 bases, with 16 bases between. The CDR3 has 16 amino acids. Germline V gene lookup returns CDR1 MNHEY and CDR2 SMNVEV (reference sequence). CDR3 nucleotides: TGTGCCAGCAGTTTAAGCCAGGCAGCCCTCACCTACGAGCAGTACTTC. It is translated as CASSLSQAALTYEQYF.

The chain has TRBV7-6 and TRBJ1-5; perhaps TRBD1 as D (6 bases). CDR1 and CDR2 from the germline V gene are SGHVS and FNYEAQ. This CDR3 is 14 amino acids long. Trimming took 1 base from V and 3 from J, leaving 7 bases between them. CDR3 residues: CASSLVGANQPQHF. CDR3 in DNA: TGTGCCAGCAGCTTAGTGGGGGCCAATCAGCCCCAGCATTTT.

This chain connects TRBV20-1 to TRBJ2-7; D uncertain. Trimming stripped 3 bases from V and 0 bases from J, with 12 bases between. The CDR3 extends over 14 amino acids. From germline, CDR1 is DFQATT and CDR2 SNEGSKA (reference sequence). CDR3 in amino acids: CSASISQLSYEQYF. CDR3 sequence (DNA): TGCAGTGCTAGTATATCCCAACTCTCCTACGAGCAGTACTTC.

This clone was seen only a few times. CDR3: CASSLSRRTDNEKLFF. CDR3 sequence (DNA): TGCGCCAGCAGCTTGTCCCGTAGGACAGATAATGAAAAACTGTTTTTT. V usage is TRBV5-1 and J usage is TRBJ1-4, with D maybe TRBD1 (6 bases). CDR3 length: 16 residues. Germline-derived CDR1 and CDR2 are SGHRS and YFSETQ. V lost 1 base and J lost 4, with 14 bases in between.

This chain connects TRBV18 to TRBJ1-4; 7 nucleotides match TRBD1. After removal of 5 bases from V and 3 bases from J, the junction contained 3 bases not matched to a gene. This CDR3 region has 14 residues. Germline CDR1 is KGHSH and CDR2 is LQKENI. CDR3 region: CASSKDRSNEKLFF. The CDR3 bases are TGTGCCAGCTCAAAGGACAGGTCTAATGAAAAACTGTTTTTT.

The J gene is TRBJ2-7, the V gene TRBV2; D is undetermined. The CDR3 is made up of 10 amino acids. V was trimmed by 3 bases and J by 12 bases, leaving 9 bases between them. The germline V gene encodes CDR1 SNHLY and CDR2 FYNNEI. The CDR3 coding sequence is TGTGCCAGCAGTGACCTAGGCCGGTACTTC. Its protein is CASSDLGRYF. The whole variable domain, filled in from reference TRBV2 and TRBJ2-7, reads EPEVTQTPSHQVTQMGQEVILRCVPISNHLYFYWYRQILGQKVEFLVSFYNNEISEKSEIFDDQFSVERPDGSNFTLKIRSTKLEDSAMYFCASSDLGRYFGPGTRLTVT.

This clone has more than one count but fewer than ten. Other DNA sequences in this specimen translate into the identical CDR3. The genes are TRBV5-4 and TRBJ1-5; D call uncertain. The V end was cut by 0 bases, the J end by 7 bases, with 8 bases between. Germline values: CDR1 SGHNT, CDR2 YYREEE (reference sequence). The CDR3 is 13 amino acids. CDR3 DNA sequence: TGTGCCAGCAGCTTGGATCGAGGGCAGCCCCAGCATTTT. This translates into CASSLDRGQPQHF. Filled out from reference TRBV5-4 and TRBJ1-5, the complete variable domain reads ETGVTQSPTHLIKTRGQQVTLRCSSQSGHNTVSWYQQALGQGPQFIFQYYREEENGRGNFPPRFSGLQFPNYSSELNVNALELDDSALYLCASSLDRGQPQHFGDGTRLSIL.

Comment on this clone: Other DNA sequences in this sample translate to the same CDR3. J is TRBJ2-5 and V is TRBV12-3 or TRBV12-4, with a weak D call TRBD2 (5 bases). Trimming shortened V by 5 bases and J by 4 bases, and 8 bases separated the two germline ends. The CDR3 covers 12 residues. CDR3 region: CASSRGAETQYF. CDR3 coding DNA: TGTGCCAGCAGTCGGGGAGCAGAGACCCAGTACTTC.

Turning to this clone: Other nucleotide sequences in the sample specify the same CDR3. The J gene is TRBJ1-5, the V gene TRBV28; the D is unclear. There are 12 residues in the CDR3. V was cut by 2 bases and J by 4 bases, with 3 bases left in between. Looked up from germline, CDR1 is MDHEN and CDR2 is SYDVKM. The CDR3 here is CASSLPNQPQHF. In DNA form, the CDR3 reads TGTGCCAGCAGTTTACCTAATCAGCCCCAGCATTTT. The full variable domain, in which reference TRBV28 and TRBJ1-5 provide the parts outside the CDR3, is DVKVTQSSRYLVKRTGEKVFLECVQDMDHENMFWYRQDPGLGLRLIYFSYDVKMKEKGDIPEGYSVSREKKERFSLILESASTNQTSMYLCASSLPNQPQHFGDGTRLSIL.

This rearrangement joins TRBV5-4 to TRBJ1-2; 9 nucleotides agree with TRBD1. Per the germline V gene, CDR1 is SGHNT and CDR2 is YYREEE (reference sequence). Losses at the gene ends were 0 bases for V and 4 bases for J; bases not matched to a gene: 4. The CDR3 runs to 15 residues. The CDR3 loop is CASSLEQGASYGYTF. CDR3 in DNA: TGTGCCAGCAGCTTGGAACAGGGGGCATCCTATGGCTACACCTTC.

This clone was observed a few times. V is TRBV30 and J is TRBJ1-6, with D perhaps TRBD1 (6 bases). The CDR3 covers 14 residues. Germline CDR1 GTSNPN, CDR2 SVGIG (reference sequence). V gave up 3 bases and J gave up 9 bases, with 15 bases separating them. The CDR3 coding sequence is TGTGCCTGGAGAAGGGACACCGGGATTTCACCCCTCCACTTT. Its translation is CAWRRDTGISPLHF.

V and J are TRBV18 and TRBJ2-5; 8 nucleotides agree with TRBD2. V lost 3 bases, J lost 5 bases, and 8 bases stayed unmatched. CDR1 is KGHSH and CDR2 is LQKENI in the germline V gene. The CDR3 contains 15 residues. The CDR3, as DNA: TGTGCCAGCTCACCCAATCCGGGAGGGGACGAGACCCAGTACTTC. This encodes CASSPNPGGDETQYF. Combining the CDR3 with reference TRBV18 and TRBJ2-5 gives the whole variable domain NAGVMQNPRHLVRRRGQEARLRCSPMKGHSHVYWYRQLPEEGLKFMVYLQKENIIDESGMPKERFSAEFPKEGPSILRIQQVVRGDSAAYFCASSPNPGGDETQYFGPGTRLLVL.

The chain joins TRBV6-1 to TRBJ2-5, with 10 nucleotides matching TRBD2. Trimming removed 4 bases from V and 4 bases from J; junction bases left unmatched: 12. Germline assignment: CDR1 MNHNS and CDR2 SASEGT. The CDR3 contains 17 residues. CDR3 DNA sequence: TGTGCCAGCAGTGCAACAGCTAGCGGGGGTCCGTCAGAGACCCAGTACTTC. Its translation: CASSATASGGPSETQYF.